Presented here are 29 T cell receptor beta chains from one specimen sequenced in a study of cytomegalovirus exposure and HLA in healthy donors. The PCR used 60 Vbeta and 13 Jbeta primers. Profiling relied on immunoSEQ multiplex PCR, and the TCRdb table lists in-frame clones only, not all of them. The sample yields 200,000 to 300,000 clones, 82% seen once. The sample taken for sequencing was PBMCs. These receptors all come from a woman between 35 and 50 years old in good health and CMV-seropositive.

The V gene is TRBV5-4, the J gene TRBJ2-7; 10 positions agree with TRBD2. J was trimmed by 1 base and V by 4 bases; bases with no gene match: 5. In germline, CDR1 is SGHNT, CDR2 YYREEE (reference sequence). This CDR3 comprises 15 residues. The DNA of the CDR3 is TGTGCCAGCAGCCGTACTAGCGGGAATTCCTACGAGCAGTACTTC. As protein: CASSRTSGNSYEQYF.

The chain uses TRBV6-6 and TRBJ2-2, with a weak D call TRBD2 (7 bases). The CDR3 covers 15 residues. Germline V CDR1 and CDR2: MNHNY, SVGAGI (reference sequence). Trimming cost V 2 bases and J 4 bases, with 11 bases left between them. The CDR3 nucleotides read TGTGCCAGCAGTTACACGGGGGGCGCCACCGGGGAGCTGTTTTTT. It is translated as CASSYTGGATGELFF.

The CDR3: CSAPTSYEQFF. The DNA for the CDR3 is TGCAGTGCCCCGACTAGCTACGAGCAGTTCTTC. The chain combines TRBV20-1 with TRBJ2-1, with 7 nucleotides matching TRBD2. V gave up 6 bases and J gave up 10 bases; unmatched junction bases: 6. This CDR3 spans 11 amino acids. From germline, CDR1 is DFQATT and CDR2 SNEGSKA (reference sequence).

The V call is TRBV15, the J call TRBJ2-3; D unresolved. V lost 3 bases and J 3 bases, leaving 13 bases between the germline ends. Looked up from germline, CDR1 is LNHNV and CDR2 is YYDKDF (reference sequence). The CDR3 contains 15 residues. In nucleotides, the CDR3 is TGTGCCACCAGCAGGTCGGGTGTTTATACAGATACGCAGTATTTT. Translation gives CATSRSGVYTDTQYF.

The count of this clone is one. The V gene is TRBV7-2, the J gene TRBJ1-5; 7 nucleotides align to TRBD1. Germline values: CDR1 SGHTA, CDR2 FQGNSA. V shed 7 bases and J 6 bases; nucleotides not matched to a gene: 9. The CDR3 is 14 residues long. The CDR3 region is CASTWDSRGQPQHF. In nucleotides, the CDR3 is TGTGCCAGCACCTGGGACAGTAGGGGTCAGCCCCAGCATTTT. Looking up the rest from reference TRBV7-2 and TRBJ1-5 gives the full variable domain: GAGVSQSPSNKVTEKGKDVELRCDPISGHTALYWYRQSLGQGLEFLIYFQGNSAPDKSGLPSDRFSAERTGGSVSTLTIQRTQQEDSAVYLCASTWDSRGQPQHFGDGTRLSIL.

The chain combines TRBV27 with TRBJ1-2; possible D gene TRBD1, 6 bases. CDR1 and CDR2 from the germline V gene are MNHEY and SMNVEV (reference sequence). The germline V and J ends were trimmed by 4 bases and 5 bases, with 14 bases remaining between them. The CDR3 length is 14 residues. The CDR3, as DNA: TGTGCCAGCAGTTGGGACGGACAGCTTTATGGCTACACCTTC. Its translation is CASSWDGQLYGYTF.

The chain recombines TRBV4-3 with TRBJ2-5; D not resolved. Germline V gene lookup returns CDR1 LGHNA and CDR2 YSLEER. The CDR3 covers 13 residues. The V gene lost 3 bases and the J gene lost 1 base, with 6 bases spanning the gap. CDR3 in DNA: TGCGCCAGCAGCCAGGCCCCCCAAGAGACCCAGTACTTC. It is translated as CASSQAPQETQYF.

The CDR3 coding sequence is TGCGCCAGCAGCCCGGACAGGGGGCTTATCTATGGCTACACCTTC. Translating gives CASSPDRGLIYGYTF. This chain uses TRBV5-1 with TRBJ1-2; 11 bases are shared with TRBD1. CDR1 is SGHRS, CDR2 YFSETQ, per germline. V gave up 4 bases and J gave up 4 bases; unmatched junction bases: 6. This CDR3 comprises 15 residues.

The chain recombines TRBV11-2 with TRBJ1-3; the match to TRBD1 covers 9 bases. Germline lookup yields CDR1 SGHAT and CDR2 FQNNGV. The V and J ends lost 3 bases and 4 bases, in that order; junction bases with no gene match: 4. The CDR3 runs 15 residues. This chain's CDR3 is CASSLGTGIGNTIYF. In nucleotides, the CDR3 is TGTGCCAGCAGCTTGGGGACAGGGATCGGAAACACCATATATTTT.

V and J are TRBV5-1 and TRBJ1-2; D gene unclear. With 4 bases removed from V and 8 bases from J, the gap between germline ends came to 18 bases. This CDR3 comprises 14 residues. Looked up from germline, CDR1 is SGHRS and CDR2 is YFSETQ. The CDR3: CASSPNRERGGYTF. In DNA, the CDR3 is TGCGCCAGCAGCCCGAATCGGGAGAGAGGGGGCTACACCTTC.

J is TRBJ2-3 and V is TRBV2; TRBD2 might be the D (5 bases). CDR3 size: 15 residues. From germline, CDR1 is SNHLY and CDR2 FYNNEI. V was clipped by 4 bases and J by 0 bases, with 11 bases between them. CDR3 coding DNA: TGTGCCAGCAGTGTCAGCGGAGCTAGCACAGATACGCAGTATTTT. Translating it yields CASSVSGASTDTQYF.

This chain connects TRBV11-3 to TRBJ2-4; 9 positions agree with TRBD2. CDR1 and CDR2 (germline): SGHNT, YENEEA. J lost 0 bases, V lost 1 base, and 1 base had no gene match. The CDR3 sequence is 16 residues long. CDR3 in DNA: TGTGCCAGCAGCTTAGCTAGCGGGAAAGCCAAAAACATTCAGTACTTC. Amino acid sequence: CASSLASGKAKNIQYF.

The chain joins TRBV27 to TRBJ2-7; 7 bases map to TRBD1. The germline CDR1 and CDR2 sequences are MNHEY and SMNVEV (reference sequence). CDR3 length: 15 residues. Trimming removed 6 bases from V and 0 bases from J; junction bases left unmatched: 8. In nucleotides, the CDR3 is TGTGCCAGCAGCAACAGGGGTCTATTCTCCTACGAGCAGTACTTC. It yields the protein CASSNRGLFSYEQYF.

The chain links TRBV6-1 to TRBJ2-3; 10 bases are a match to TRBD2. The CDR3 extends over 17 amino acids. The germline V gene has CDR1 MNHNS and CDR2 SASEGT. J lost 5 bases, V lost 0 bases, and 8 bases had no gene match. The CDR3 reads CASSEARAGGPKDTQYF. DNA for the CDR3: TGTGCCAGCAGTGAAGCCCGAGCGGGGGGGCCTAAAGATACGCAGTATTTT.

The chain uses TRBV9 and TRBJ1-1; 8 nucleotides match TRBD1. Germline CDR1 and CDR2: SGDLS and YYNGEE. The CDR3 length is 13 residues. The V gene end was trimmed by 6 bases and the J gene end by 3 bases; junction bases not matched to a gene: 4. CDR3 sequence reads: CASTRTGYTEAFF. CDR3 nucleotide sequence: TGTGCCAGCACAAGGACAGGGTACACTGAAGCTTTCTTT.

The CDR3 sequence is CAWGGGADTQYF. As DNA, the CDR3 is TGTGCCTGGGGCGGGGGTGCAGATACGCAGTATTTT. The gene calls are TRBV30 and TRBJ2-3; 7 bases are a match to TRBD2. The germline V gene encodes CDR1 GTSNPN and CDR2 SVGIG (reference sequence). Trimming took 5 bases from V and 4 from J; bases not matched to a gene: 3. The CDR3 consists of 12 residues.

J is TRBJ1-2 and V is TRBV27; TRBD1 matches 8 bases. This CDR3 is built from 14 residues. Germline V CDR1 and CDR2: MNHEY, SMNVEV (reference sequence). V trimming: 10 bases; J trimming: 6 bases; junction bases outside the gene matches: 13. The CDR3, as DNA: TGTGCCACAAAACCGGGACAGGTCCCAAATGGCTACACCTTC. It translates to CATKPGQVPNGYTF.

This CDR3 reads CASSPDRVGEQYF. CDR3 DNA sequence: TGTGCCAGCAGCCCTGACAGGGTAGGCGAGCAGTACTTC. The chain recombines TRBV7-8 with TRBJ2-7, with 7 bases lining up with TRBD1. The CDR3 is made up of 13 amino acids. Germline lookup yields CDR1 SGHVS and CDR2 FQNEAQ. Trimming removed 5 bases from V and 6 bases from J; junction bases left unmatched: 7. Full variable domain (remainder filled in from reference TRBV7-8 and TRBJ2-7): GAGVSQSPRYKVAKRGQDVALRCDPISGHVSLFWYQQALGQGPEFLTYFQNEAQLDKSGLPSDRFFAERPEGSVSTLKIQRTQQEDSAVYLCASSPDRVGEQYFGPGTRLTVT.

Concerning this clone: The junction departs from the called germline gene at one end, perhaps through a read error. The CDR3 here is CASSPRLAGRETQYF. The CDR3 DNA is TGTGCTAGCAGCCCTCGACTAGCTGGAAGAGAGACCCAGTACTTC. The chain recombines TRBV7-7 with TRBJ2-5; 7 positions match TRBD2. Germline V CDR1 and CDR2: SSHAT, FNYEAQ (reference sequence). The CDR3 loop spans 15 amino acids.

The V call is TRBV4-1, the J call TRBJ2-1; 8 bases are a match to TRBD2. Per the germline V gene, CDR1 is MGHRA and CDR2 is YSYEKL. The V gene end was trimmed by 0 bases and the J gene end by 10 bases; junction bases not matched to a gene: 8. The CDR3 is 15 residues long. The CDR3, as DNA: TGCGCCAGCAGCCAAGATGCTAGCGGGCCCGAGGAGCAGTTCTTC. Encoded protein: CASSQDASGPEEQFF.

V and J are TRBV4-3 and TRBJ2-3, with no clear D. Germline CDR1 and CDR2: LGHNA and YSLEER. V was clipped by 0 bases and J by 0 bases, with 7 bases between them. The CDR3 sequence is 15 residues long. For the CDR3, the DNA is TGCGCCAGCAGCCAAGAATGGCAAAGCACAGATACGCAGTATTTT. The encoded protein is CASSQEWQSTDTQYF.

This clone was recorded once. DNA of the CDR3: TGTGCCAGCAGTTATGCCTCGACAGCACCTAATGAAAAACTGTTTTTT. It translates to CASSYASTAPNEKLFF. This chain links TRBV6-5 with TRBJ1-4, with a tentative D call TRBD1 (5 bases). V lost 3 bases, J lost 3 bases, and 14 bases lay in between. In germline, CDR1 is MNHEY, CDR2 SVGAGI. The CDR3 loop spans 16 amino acids.

CDR3 sequence: CASSPRDRWYEQYF. The CDR3 DNA reads TGTGCCAGCTCACCAAGGGACAGATGGTACGAGCAGTACTTC. This sequence joins TRBV18 and TRBJ2-7; 7 bases align to TRBD1. Trimming cost V 2 bases and J 4 bases; bases outside gene matches: 5. The CDR3 consists of 14 residues. CDR1 and CDR2 (germline): KGHSH, LQKENI.

The CDR3 region has the DNA TGTGCCTGGAGCCGCGACAGGGGGCGAGGCACTGAAGCTTTCTTT. Protein sequence: CAWSRDRGRGTEAFF. This chain links TRBV30 with TRBJ1-1; TRBD1 matches at 10 bases. Germline-derived CDR1 and CDR2 are GTSNPN and SVGIG (reference sequence). The CDR3 loop spans 15 amino acids. Germline trimming cut 3 bases from V and 4 bases from J; bases unmatched to any gene: 8.

The chain combines TRBV21-1 with TRBJ2-3; no DNA check was done on the table's D call, TRBD2. TRBV21-1 is labeled a pseudogene. The CDR3 is 14 amino acids. CDR3 sequence reads: CASSKVSGGDTQYF. The DNA for the CDR3 is TGTGCCAGCAGCAAAGTTAGCGGAGGAGATACGCAGTATTTT.

This clone is a singleton in its sample. The CDR3 DNA reads as TGCGCCAGCAGCCAAGACCTCTCTGGGGCCAACGTCCTGACTTTC. Protein product: CASSQDLSGANVLTF. V usage is TRBV4-3 and J usage is TRBJ2-6; D not certain. The V gene's germline CDR1 is LGHNA and CDR2 YSLEER. Trimming removed 0 bases from V and 0 bases from J, with 3 bases in between. There are 15 residues in the CDR3.

The rearrangement uses TRBV2 and TRBJ1-3; D might be TRBD1 (5 bases). V was trimmed by 6 bases and J by 3 bases, leaving 15 bases between them. Per germline, CDR1 SNHLY and CDR2 FYNNEI. The CDR3 spans 15 residues. CDR3 region: CASREQVVFGNTIYF. CDR3 sequence (DNA): TGTGCCAGCAGGGAACAGGTTGTGTTTGGAAACACCATATATTTT.

The chain employs TRBV18 and TRBJ1-5; D gene ambiguous. The CDR3 covers 15 residues. Germline values: CDR1 KGHSH, CDR2 LQKENI. Trimming took 3 bases from V and 6 from J, leaving 15 bases between them. As DNA, the CDR3 is TGTGCCAGCTCACCCTCGGCAGGTAGCGGTCAGCCCCAGCATTTT. Translation gives CASSPSAGSGQPQHF.

The V call is TRBV15, the J call TRBJ1-2; D is unclear. This CDR3 is built from 14 residues. CDR1 and CDR2 from the germline V gene are LNHNV and YYDKDF (reference sequence). Trimming cost V 0 bases and J 5 bases, with 10 bases left between them. The CDR3 is CATSRDLVEYGYTF. In DNA, the CDR3 is TGTGCCACCAGCAGAGATCTGGTAGAGTATGGCTACACCTTC.